These 32 T cell receptor beta chains were sequenced from one sample in a study of blood T cell repertoires in COVID-19. The protocol was immunoSEQ multiplex PCR, while the TCRdb copy is restricted to in-frame clones and leaves out a portion. The sample lists over 250,000 clones, around 91% occurring once. Specimen: peripheral blood. All receptors come from a woman aged 55 to 70 with acute or convalescent COVID-19.

This rearrangement joins TRBV7-2 to TRBJ1-4; 9 bases match TRBD1. This CDR3 has 14 amino acids. V was pared by 5 bases and J by 10 bases, with 8 bases of the junction left unmatched. Germline-derived CDR1 and CDR2 are SGHTA and FQGNSA. The CDR3 sequence is CASSPRQGGGKLFF. CDR3 DNA sequence: TGTGCCAGCAGCCCAAGACAGGGGGGGGGAAAACTGTTTTTT.

This clone was recorded at least ten times. This chain uses TRBV25-1 with TRBJ1-6; D is undetermined. The V gene lost 6 bases and the J gene lost 8 bases, with 8 bases spanning the gap. This CDR3 contains 12 residues. Germline V gene data show CDR1 as MGHDK and CDR2 as SYGVNS. CDR3 nucleotides: TGTGCCAGCAGCGGTTTAGATTCACCCCTCCACTTT. The encoded protein is CASSGLDSPLHF.

This sequence joins TRBV28 and TRBJ1-6, with D unclear. The CDR3 contains 13 residues. From germline, CDR1 is MDHEN and CDR2 SYDVKM. V dropped 6 bases and J dropped 8 bases, with 11 bases sitting between them. The CDR3 DNA sequence: TGTGCCAGCAGGCGAGGGTTCGATTCACCCCTCCACTTT. Its translation is CASRRGFDSPLHF.

V and J are TRBV6-5 and TRBJ2-7; no definite D call. This CDR3 has 11 residues. Per the germline V gene, CDR1 is MNHEY and CDR2 is SVGAGI. Trimming left V 6 bases short and J 4 bases short, with 7 bases between. CDR3 coding DNA: TGTGCCAGCAGGTTAGAGTACGAGCAGTACTTC. Translating gives CASRLEYEQYF.

The chain has TRBV4-1 and TRBJ1-3, with D hard to call. From germline, CDR1 is MGHRA and CDR2 YSYEKL. Trimming removed 0 bases at V and 9 bases at J, with 18 bases between. CDR3 length equals 16 residues. The CDR3: CASSQEVANRGSTIYF. CDR3 in DNA: TGCGCCAGCAGCCAAGAGGTAGCGAACCGCGGGAGCACCATATATTTT.

The V call is TRBV5-1, the J call TRBJ2-5, with TRBD2 identical over 14 bases. The junction had 7 bases not matched to a gene; V was cut back by 3 bases and J by 3 bases. The germline V gene encodes CDR1 SGHRS and CDR2 YFSETQ. The CDR3 runs 17 residues. CDR3 nucleotide sequence: TGCGCCAGCAGCTGGCCCCCGGGACTAGCGGGGGAAGAGACCCAGTACTTC. Translation gives CASSWPPGLAGEETQYF.

This rearrangement joins TRBV5-1 to TRBJ1-4; D is possibly TRBD1 (6 bases). Germline V gives CDR1 SGHRS, CDR2 YFSETQ. The CDR3 runs to 14 residues. V was cut by 4 bases and J by 8 bases, with 15 bases left in between. The CDR3 loop reads CASSPGGGREKLFF. In DNA, the CDR3 is TGCGCCAGCAGCCCCGGGGGGGGCAGAGAAAAACTGTTTTTT.

The chain employs TRBV18 and TRBJ1-2; D call uncertain. Germline V gene sequence: CDR1 KGHSH, CDR2 LQKENI. The CDR3 has 13 amino acids. Trimming took 4 bases from V and 0 from J, leaving 6 bases between them. The CDR3 DNA sequence: TGTGCCAGCTCACAGAGAACTAACTATGGCTACACCTTC. Translation gives CASSQRTNYGYTF.

This chain links TRBV4-2 with TRBJ1-1, with a possible D match to TRBD1 (6 bases). CDR1 is LGHNA, CDR2 YNFKEQ, per germline. The V end lost 1 base, the J end lost 6 bases, and 15 bases lay between the germline ends. The CDR3 consists of 15 residues. The CDR3 reads CASSQGSGGAAEAFF. CDR3 nucleotides: TGTGCCAGCAGCCAAGGCTCCGGGGGGGCGGCTGAAGCTTTCTTT.

There are many counts of this clone. This CDR3 reads CASSLVSGGTEAFF. The CDR3 DNA follows: TGTGCCAGCAGCTTAGTAAGCGGGGGCACTGAAGCTTTCTTT. This sequence joins TRBV7-8 and TRBJ1-1, with D perhaps matching TRBD1 (5 bases). Trimming took 1 base from V and 4 from J, leaving 10 bases between them. The CDR3 sequence is 14 residues long. The germline V gene has CDR1 SGHVS and CDR2 FQNEAQ.

This sequence joins TRBV6-6 and TRBJ1-4; 7 bases map to TRBD1. The CDR3 consists of 13 residues. Germline CDR1 reads MNHNY; CDR2 reads SVGAGI (reference sequence). V lost 10 bases and J lost 4; bases outside the gene matches: 6. The CDR3 loop reads CATGDSFNEKLFF. The CDR3 region has the DNA TGTGCCACCGGGGACAGCTTTAATGAAAAACTGTTTTTT.

This clone has more than one count but fewer than ten. The chain has TRBV9 and TRBJ2-7; 7 nucleotides match TRBD2. The J segment lost 4 bases and the V segment lost 3 bases, leaving 10 bases of the junction unmatched. This CDR3 contains 15 residues. The germline CDR1 and CDR2 sequences are SGDLS and YYNGEE. The chain's CDR3 is CASSATGLSRYEQYF. The CDR3 nucleotides are TGTGCCAGCAGCGCTACGGGACTATCCCGTTACGAGCAGTACTTC.

This chain uses TRBV19 with TRBJ2-5, with D tentatively TRBD2 (6 bases). V was clipped by 3 bases and J by 5 bases, with 16 bases between them. Germline values: CDR1 LNHDA, CDR2 SQIVND (reference sequence). The CDR3 is 15 residues long. CDR3 nucleotide sequence: TGTGCCAGTAGTATGGGCCGGGGGAGGTTGGAGACCCAGTACTTC. Its protein is CASSMGRGRLETQYF.

The V and J genes are TRBV28 and TRBJ2-2; D possibly corresponds to TRBD2 (5 bases). The CDR3 runs to 15 residues. Germline-derived CDR1 and CDR2 are MDHEN and SYDVKM. V dropped 6 bases and J dropped 7 bases, with 18 bases sitting between them. The CDR3: CASSSSEAGGGELFF. CDR3 sequence (DNA): TGTGCCAGCAGCAGTTCAGAGGCCGGAGGCGGGGAGCTGTTTTTT.

The gene calls are TRBV6-5 and TRBJ2-7, with D maybe TRBD2 (5 bases). Trimming removed 8 bases from V and 0 bases from J, with 14 bases in between. Germline values: CDR1 MNHEY, CDR2 SVGAGI. CDR3 length: 14 amino acids. The CDR3 spells CASRQLGISYEQYF. CDR3 sequence (DNA): TGTGCCAGCCGACAACTAGGGATCTCCTACGAGCAGTACTTC.

The CDR3 loop reads CASSSDRGLITEAFF. DNA of the CDR3: TGTGCCAGCAGTTCGGACAGGGGGTTGATCACTGAAGCTTTCTTT. The V gene is TRBV6-6, the J gene TRBJ1-1; 10 bases align to TRBD1. The CDR3 consists of 15 residues. Germline assignment: CDR1 MNHNY and CDR2 SVGAGI (reference sequence). V shed 4 bases, J shed 4 bases, and the junction held 6 bases outside the gene matches.

The CDR3 protein is CASRTAGPGNTIYF. The DNA of the CDR3 is TGTGCCAGCAGGACCGCAGGGCCTGGAAACACCATATATTTT. This rearrangement joins TRBV6-5 to TRBJ1-3, with a tentative D call TRBD1 (5 bases). Germline V gene data show CDR1 as MNHEY and CDR2 as SVGAGI. Trimming took 6 bases from V and 2 from J, leaving 11 bases between them. CDR3 length: 14 residues.

The chain is built from TRBV18 and TRBJ2-1; D might be TRBD2 (5 bases). Germline assignment: CDR1 KGHSH and CDR2 LQKENI. There are 12 residues in the CDR3. V gave up 4 bases and J gave up 10 bases, with 11 bases separating them. The CDR3 loop reads CASSLREREQFF. The CDR3 nucleotides are TGTGCCAGCTCACTACGGGAACGGGAGCAGTTCTTC.

The V call is TRBV10-1, the J call TRBJ2-4; maybe TRBD1 (6 bases). The length of the CDR3 is 19 residues. V lost 7 bases and J lost 0, with 25 bases in between. Per the germline V gene, CDR1 is WNHNN and CDR2 is SYGVQD (reference sequence). CDR3 residues: CASIMFLVGQSLAKNIQYF. The CDR3 DNA follows: TGCGCCAGCATAATGTTTCTTGTTGGACAGTCACTAGCCAAAAACATTCAGTACTTC.

The J gene is TRBJ2-7, the V gene TRBV3-1 (or the pseudogene TRBV3-2), with 12 bases fitting TRBD2. This CDR3 has 16 residues. Germline V gene data show CDR1 as LGHDT and CDR2 as YNNKEL (reference sequence). The junction had 3 bases not matched to a gene; V was cut back by 1 base and J by 2 bases. The CDR3 sequence: CASSQGTSGITYEQYF. For the CDR3, the DNA is TGTGCCAGCAGCCAAGGGACTAGCGGGATCACCTACGAGCAGTACTTC.

V usage is TRBV28 and J usage is TRBJ1-4; TRBD1 agrees at 9 bases. V lost 6 bases to trimming and J lost 1 base; unmatched junction nucleotides: 3. The CDR3 totals 15 residues. Germline V gene lookup returns CDR1 MDHEN and CDR2 SYDVKM. The CDR3 DNA follows: TGTGCCAGCAGACAGGGGGCATTAACTAATGAAAAACTGTTTTTT. Its protein product is CASRQGALTNEKLFF.

The chain recombines TRBV29-1 with TRBJ1-5; 10 nucleotides line up with TRBD1. This CDR3 is built from 18 residues. Trimming removed 6 bases from V and 1 base from J; junction bases left unmatched: 15. CDR1 and CDR2 from the germline V gene are SQVTM and ANQGSEA. This chain's CDR3 is CSVRGWGQGRASNQPQHF. In DNA, the CDR3 is TGCAGCGTCCGGGGTTGGGGACAGGGGCGGGCGAGCAATCAGCCCCAGCATTTT.

The gene calls are TRBV3-1 (or the pseudogene TRBV3-2) and TRBJ2-5, with D perhaps TRBD2 (6 bases). V shed 0 bases and J shed 7 bases, with 18 bases lying between them. CDR1 is LGHDT and CDR2 is YNNKEL in the germline V gene (reference sequence). The CDR3 spans 16 residues. CDR3 amino acids: CASSQESAGKVGTQYF. As DNA, the CDR3 is TGTGCCAGCAGCCAAGAGTCCGCGGGAAAGGTCGGGACCCAGTACTTC.

Only a few counts were recorded for this clone. The J gene is TRBJ1-6, the V gene TRBV7-8; no firm D call. Germline loops: CDR1 SGHVS, CDR2 FQNEAQ. V lost 5 bases and J lost 7, with 18 bases in between. CDR3 size: 16 residues. Here the CDR3 reads CASSAGAVRGNSPLHF. DNA for the CDR3: TGTGCCAGCAGCGCGGGAGCTGTCCGGGGAAATTCACCCCTCCACTTT.

This clone was seen once. The chain is built from TRBV28 and TRBJ1-1; TRBD1 matches 10 bases. This CDR3 has 16 amino acids. Germline V lookup: CDR1 MDHEN, CDR2 SYDVKM. V shed 6 bases, J shed 4 bases, and the junction held 11 bases outside the gene matches. CDR3 sequence: CASRTGGADGGTEAFF. For the CDR3, the DNA is TGTGCCAGCAGGACAGGGGGCGCGGACGGTGGCACTGAAGCTTTCTTT.

The genes are TRBV7-2 and TRBJ1-6; no clear D gene. CDR3 size: 13 residues. The germline V gene has CDR1 SGHTA and CDR2 FQGNSA. V was clipped by 4 bases and J by 8 bases, with 9 bases between them. The CDR3 protein is CASSSDHDSPLHF. The DNA for the CDR3 is TGTGCCAGCAGCTCAGATCACGATTCACCCCTCCACTTT.

The rearrangement joins TRBV6-6 to TRBJ1-1, with TRBD1 matching 9 bases. Germline loops: CDR1 MNHNY, CDR2 SVGAGI (reference sequence). The CDR3 has 14 residues. Germline trimming cut 7 bases from V and 1 base from J; bases unmatched to any gene: 4. CDR3 protein: CASTLTGGNTEAFF. CDR3 in DNA: TGTGCCAGCACGCTGACAGGGGGGAACACTGAAGCTTTCTTT.

V and J are TRBV7-6 and TRBJ2-5, with D possibly matching TRBD2 (6 bases). The CDR3 consists of 15 residues. In germline, CDR1 is SGHVS, CDR2 FNYEAQ. Trimming stripped 5 bases from V and 1 base from J, with 14 bases between. CDR3 residues: CASSDSAGLQETQYF. The CDR3 region has the DNA TGTGCCAGCAGCGACAGTGCGGGACTCCAAGAGACCCAGTACTTC.

This chain connects TRBV5-6 to TRBJ1-5; no clear D gene. The CDR3 runs 12 residues. Deletions cut 2 bases from V and 4 bases from J, with 4 bases between. Germline values: CDR1 SGHDT, CDR2 YYEEEE. The CDR3 is CASSFQNQPQHF. The CDR3 DNA sequence: TGTGCCAGCAGCTTTCAGAATCAGCCCCAGCATTTT.

V gene TRBV6-4 combines with J gene TRBJ2-1; TRBD2 agrees at 9 bases. J lost 8 bases, V lost 5 bases, and 4 bases had no gene match. Germline V lookup: CDR1 MRHNA, CDR2 SNTAGT. The CDR3 runs 13 residues. The CDR3 is CASSRGGADEQFF. The CDR3 region has the DNA TGTGCCAGCAGTCGCGGGGGGGCGGATGAGCAGTTCTTC.

CDR3 sequence reads: CASSELGQGRYYGYTF. In DNA form, the CDR3 reads TGTGCCAGCAGTGAACTCGGACAGGGGCGATATTATGGCTACACCTTC. V is TRBV6-1 and J is TRBJ1-2, with 9 bases matching TRBD1. CDR1 MNHNS and CDR2 SASEGT come from the germline V gene. CDR3 length equals 16 residues. V shed 2 bases and J 5 bases; nucleotides not matched to a gene: 9.

This chain links TRBV19 with TRBJ2-6, with no clear D. The CDR3 extends over 15 amino acids. V lost 4 bases, J lost 5 bases, and 12 bases lay in between. The germline V gene has CDR1 LNHDA and CDR2 SQIVND (reference sequence). The CDR3 nucleotides are TGTGCCAGTAGTACCCACCAGACACGGGCCAACGTCCTGACTTTC. Translated: CASSTHQTRANVLTF.